The clone carrying this T cell receptor (beta chain) was found a few times. The CDR3 covers 15 residues. Germline CDR1 and CDR2: KGHDR and SFDVKD. V shed 2 bases, J shed 7 bases, and the junction held 7 bases outside the gene matches. The sample originates from a study of blood T cell repertoires in COVID-19. Background on the study: In each case, the material was cDNA or gDNA derived from T cells, B-cell-depleted T cells, or PBMCs.

Repertoires were generated with immunoSEQ multiplex PCR, while TCRdb's copy carries only in-frame clones and drops some. The sample has around 190,000 clones, roughly 77% seen once. Sequencing was carried out using peripheral blood. The receptor was derived from a man in his 70s with active or convalescent COVID-19. The chain joins TRBV24-1 to TRBJ2-1; 7 bases align to TRBD1. CDR3 in amino acids: CATSDSGQNLNEQFF. The CDR3 DNA reads as TGTGCCACCAGTGATTCGGGACAGAATCTTAATGAGCAGTTCTTC.